One sample yielded the 13 T cell receptor beta chains listed below, sequenced in a study of T cell repertoires in cytomegalovirus infection. TCRdb passed the reads through MiXCR, listing each CDR3 protein once. The top ten hold 9.5% to 15% of the sample, which has 700,000 to 950,000 distinct CDR3 sequences, 30% to 35% seen once. No antigen is known for these receptors. The sequenced sample was cultured CD8+ T cells from PBMCs, obtained from culture after CMV antigen stimulation. The receptors were gathered from a human donor in good health (CMV status not recorded). Some clones in this sample may be carry-over from other donors' samples.

The rearrangement links TRBV7-9 to TRBJ1-5, with D possibly matching TRBD1 (5 bases). V shed 5 bases and J shed 1 base, with 9 bases lying between them. The CDR3 extends over 14 amino acids. The V gene's germline CDR1 is SEHNR and CDR2 FQNEAQ (reference sequence). CDR3 region: CASSGGISNQPQHF. CDR3 bases: TGTGCCAGCAGCGGGGGAATAAGCAATCAGCCCCAGCATTTT.

The chain joins TRBV19 to TRBJ1-4; 8 bases match TRBD1. The germline gives CDR1 LNHDA, CDR2 SQIVND (reference sequence). This CDR3 spans 16 amino acids. V dropped 5 bases and J dropped 0; count of bases not matched to a gene: 5. The CDR3 sequence: CASSFQGAATNEKLFF. CDR3 bases: TGTGCCAGTAGTTTTCAGGGGGCGGCAACTAATGAAAAACTGTTTTTT.

The chain is built from TRBV4-1 and TRBJ2-3; D not certain. The CDR3 runs 12 residues. Germline V gene lookup returns CDR1 MGHRA and CDR2 YSYEKL. V lost 1 base, J lost 6 bases, and 5 bases lay in between. CDR3 in DNA: TGCGCCAGCAGCCAAGGGTGGGATACGCAGTATTTT. Encoded protein: CASSQGWDTQYF.

This clonotype was detected ten times or more. The chain couples TRBV7-3 to TRBJ2-1; possible D gene TRBD1, 6 bases. Germline V lookup: CDR1 SGHTA, CDR2 FQGTGA. This CDR3 region has 13 residues. Trimming cost V 6 bases and J 8 bases, with 14 bases left between them. The CDR3 reads CASSYLAGDEQFF. CDR3 DNA sequence: TGTGCCAGCAGTTACCTCGCAGGGGATGAGCAGTTCTTC.

This clonotype came up a few times. This chain links TRBV7-6 with TRBJ2-2, with 7 bases identical to TRBD1. Germline lookup yields CDR1 SGHVS and CDR2 FNYEAQ. After removal of 5 bases from V and 5 bases from J, the junction contained 5 bases not matched to a gene. CDR3 length: 14 residues. The CDR3 spells CASSPGDSTGELFF. The CDR3 bases are TGTGCCAGCAGCCCTGGGGACAGTACCGGGGAGCTGTTTTTT.

This clonotype showed up just a few times. This chain uses TRBV14 with TRBJ1-2; a weak D match, TRBD1 (6 bases). Germline V gene data show CDR1 as SGHDN and CDR2 as FVKESK. The CDR3 is 13 amino acids. V was trimmed by 6 bases and J by 4 bases, leaving 12 bases between them. The CDR3 loop is CASSSDRIYGYTF. The CDR3 DNA is TGTGCCAGCAGTTCGGACAGAATCTATGGCTACACCTTC.

This clonotype has a handful of counts. The chain has TRBV3-1 and TRBJ2-5, with a tentative D call TRBD1 (6 bases). The germline V and J ends were trimmed by 4 bases and 0 bases, with 12 bases remaining between them. CDR3 size: 15 residues. Germline lookup yields CDR1 LGHDT and CDR2 YNNKEL (reference sequence). The CDR3 spells CASSPGQSYQETQYF. Written as DNA, the CDR3 is TGTGCCAGCAGCCCAGGACAGTCGTACCAAGAGACCCAGTACTTC.

This clonotype was recorded a few times. The V and J genes are TRBV7-9 and TRBJ2-1, with 8 bases aligning to TRBD2. In germline, CDR1 is SEHNR, CDR2 FQNEAQ (reference sequence). J gave up 4 bases and V 5 bases, and 7 bases lay outside the gene matches. The CDR3 extends over 15 amino acids. The CDR3 is CASSNRGGLYNEQFF. As DNA, the CDR3 is TGTGCCAGCAGCAATCGGGGGGGCCTATACAATGAGCAGTTCTTC.

The chain uses TRBV19 and TRBJ1-1, with a possible D match to TRBD1 (6 bases). The germline V gene encodes CDR1 LNHDA and CDR2 SQIVND (reference sequence). V dropped 1 base and J dropped 8 bases, with 14 bases sitting between them. This CDR3 is 14 amino acids long. The CDR3 DNA reads as TGTGCCAGTAGTATAGTGGCCGGGACACTCGAAGCTTTCTTT. It translates to CASSIVAGTLEAFF. The whole variable domain, filled in from reference TRBV19 and TRBJ1-1, reads DGGITQSPKYLFRKEGQNVTLSCEQNLNHDAMYWYRQDPGQGLRLIYYSQIVNDFQKGDIAEGYSVSREKKESFPLTVTSAQKNPTAFYLCASSIVAGTLEAFFGQGTRLTVV.

The chain recombines TRBV29-1 with TRBJ2-6; 9 nucleotides agree with TRBD1. In germline, CDR1 is SQVTM, CDR2 ANQGSEA. V shed 6 bases and J 0 bases; nucleotides not matched to a gene: 12. The CDR3 consists of 18 residues. The CDR3 DNA follows: TGCAGCGTAACCGGACAGGGGTCCCACGGCTCTGGGGCCAACGTCCTGACTTTC. Residues: CSVTGQGSHGSGANVLTF.

The chain uses TRBV5-5 and TRBJ1-1; D not certain. Germline V gene data show CDR1 as SGHKS and CDR2 as YYEKEE (reference sequence). The CDR3 consists of 16 residues. Deletions cut 9 bases from V and 0 bases from J, with 21 bases between. CDR3 nucleotide sequence: TGTGCCACCCAGGCGCAGGCTTTCCTAATGAACACTGAAGCTTTCTTT. It is translated as CATQAQAFLMNTEAFF.

The chain joins TRBV2 to TRBJ1-6, with D possibly being TRBD1 (5 bases). V lost 0 bases and J lost 19, with 19 bases in between. The CDR3 extends over 14 amino acids. Germline CDR1 is SNHLY and CDR2 is FYNNEI. The CDR3 here is CASSEAGGYRDRHF. DNA for the CDR3: TGTGCCAGCAGTGAAGCGGGCGGTTATCGGGACCGGCACTTT.

This clonotype has just a few counts. The chain recombines TRBV5-1 with TRBJ2-1; TRBD1 or TRBD2 may be the D gene (5 bases each). The CDR3 covers 16 residues. Trimming left V 4 bases short and J 5 bases short, with 19 bases between. From germline, CDR1 is SGHRS and CDR2 YFSETQ. The CDR3 bases are TGCGCCAGCAGCATCGGGACGATCCGTTACGACAATGAGCAGTTCTTC. It encodes CASSIGTIRYDNEQFF.